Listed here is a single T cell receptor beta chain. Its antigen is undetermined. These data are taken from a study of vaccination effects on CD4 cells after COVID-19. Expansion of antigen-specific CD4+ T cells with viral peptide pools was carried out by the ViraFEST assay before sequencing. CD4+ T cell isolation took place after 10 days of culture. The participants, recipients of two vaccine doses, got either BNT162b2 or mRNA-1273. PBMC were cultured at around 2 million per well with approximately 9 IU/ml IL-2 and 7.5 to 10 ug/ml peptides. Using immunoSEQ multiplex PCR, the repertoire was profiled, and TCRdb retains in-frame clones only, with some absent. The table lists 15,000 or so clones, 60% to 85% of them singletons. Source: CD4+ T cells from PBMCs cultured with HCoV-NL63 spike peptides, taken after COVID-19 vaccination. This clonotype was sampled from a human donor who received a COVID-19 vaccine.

CDR3 coding DNA: TGTGCCAGTAGTATCCAGGGGGCCTTATCAACTAATGAAAAACTGTTTTTT. Encoded protein: CASSIQGALSTNEKLFF. The chain employs TRBV19 and TRBJ1-4, with 8 bases identical to TRBD1. The length of the CDR3 is 17 residues. In germline, CDR1 is LNHDA, CDR2 SQIVND (reference sequence). Trimming at V came to 3 bases and at J to 0 bases, leaving 6 bases not matched to a gene.